What follows is one T cell receptor beta chain and its context. Its antigen remains unknown. Each donor was a healthy Caucasian individual from Russia, aged roughly 6 to 90. The CDR3 is made up of 15 amino acids. V gave up 6 bases and J gave up 4 bases, with 17 bases separating them. Germline V gene lookup returns CDR1 SGHDT and CDR2 YYEEEE. A sample-barcoded 5' primer and a J-beta primer mix were used in a second PCR of roughly 7 to 12 cycles. Carrying 12 random nucleotides, a template-switch adaptor labeled each individual cDNA molecule. TCRdb passed the 5' RACE reads through MiXCR, listing each CDR3 protein once. The table lists about 670,000 distinct CDR3 sequences, around 50% of them singletons. The data belong to a study of blood T cells in healthy people across ages. Study-wide findings and caveats: With naive T cell percentage, TCR beta diversity showed a strong correlation.

Sequenced input: blood. The chain couples TRBV5-6 to TRBJ1-3; D call uncertain. This clonotype was obtained from a woman older than 75 in good health. The CDR3 reads CASTNYGTGGNTIYF. As DNA, the CDR3 is TGTGCCAGCACCAACTATGGAACTGGGGGAAACACCATATATTTT.